This T cell receptor beta chain was sequenced during a study of regulatory T cells in long-lasting Graves disease. Overall study results and limits: Patients whose Graves' disease persisted exhibited lower TCR diversity than those newly diagnosed. Those with persistent disease had in common more public clonotypes (about 2,500) than new patients (approximately 970).

Time point here: newly diagnosed GD, antithyroid drugs for less than 3 months. Researchers made the TCR library from RNA that was extracted from PBMCs. This clonotype was seen repeatedly, ten times or more. Its antigen remains unidentified. TCR beta libraries were built with iRepertoire HTBI primers and Arm-PCR of CDR3 regions. TCRdb independently ran MiXCR on the multiplex PCR reads; one entry per CDR3 protein. The sample has some 450,000 distinct CDR3 sequences, approximately 16% seen once; the top ten hold around 10%. The CDR3 is 19 residues long. With V trimmed by 10 bases and J by 7 bases, 26 bases remained unmatched. Looked up from germline, CDR1 is MNHEY and CDR2 is SMNVEV (reference sequence). The same data also went into a second study, on T cells in Graves' hyperthyroidism and ophthalmopathy.

Sequencing was performed on peripheral blood mononuclear cells (PBMCs), taken at new diagnosis, from a patient treated with antithyroid drugs. This chain joins TRBV27 and TRBJ2-1, with 9 bases matching TRBD2. The sequence was obtained from a woman in her twenties or thirties with Graves disease. CDR3 loop: CAIRTRAQELAGVANEQFF. CDR3 nucleotides: TGTGCCATCAGGACGCGGGCCCAAGAATTAGCGGGAGTGGCAAATGAGCAGTTCTTC.